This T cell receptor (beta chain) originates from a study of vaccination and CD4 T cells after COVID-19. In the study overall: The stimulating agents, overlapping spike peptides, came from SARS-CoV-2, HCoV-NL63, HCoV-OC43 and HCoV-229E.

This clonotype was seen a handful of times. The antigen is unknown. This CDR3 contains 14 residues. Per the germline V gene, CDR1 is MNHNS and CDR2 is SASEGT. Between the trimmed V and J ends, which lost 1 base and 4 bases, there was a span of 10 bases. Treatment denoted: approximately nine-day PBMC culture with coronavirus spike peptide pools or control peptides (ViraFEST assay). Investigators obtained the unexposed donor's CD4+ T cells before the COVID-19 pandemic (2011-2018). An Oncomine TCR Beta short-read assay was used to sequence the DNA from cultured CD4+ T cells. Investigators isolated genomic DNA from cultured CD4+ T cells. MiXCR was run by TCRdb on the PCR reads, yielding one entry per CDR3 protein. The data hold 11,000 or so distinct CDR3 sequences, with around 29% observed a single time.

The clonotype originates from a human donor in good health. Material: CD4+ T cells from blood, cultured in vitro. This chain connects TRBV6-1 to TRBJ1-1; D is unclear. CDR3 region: CASSEGTPGTEAFF. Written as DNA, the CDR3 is TGTGCCAGCAGTGAAGGGACTCCGGGCACTGAAGCTTTCTTT.